The 21 T cell receptor beta chains below all came from one sample that was sequenced in a study of beta chain features in type 1 diabetes. Expressed TCRB transcripts were sequenced because the entire RNA isolate underwent reverse transcription. Data came from immunoSEQ multiplex PCR; TCRdb stores just in-frame clones and leaves some out. Altogether a few hundred thousand clones are present, about 14% being singletons, with the ten largest covering about 0.019%. The sequenced sample consisted of naive CD4+ T cells from blood. These receptors were obtained from a woman between 18 and 29 years old in good health.

This sequence joins TRBV5-1 and TRBJ1-5; 7 nucleotides line up with TRBD1. Germline values: CDR1 SGHRS, CDR2 YFSETQ. This CDR3 has 15 amino acids. J gave up 3 bases and V 0 bases, and 3 bases lay outside the gene matches. CDR3 in amino acids: CASSLGDSHNQPQHF. The CDR3 nucleotides are TGCGCCAGCAGCTTGGGGGACAGCCACAATCAGCCCCAGCATTTT.

The V gene is TRBV29-1, the J gene TRBJ1-2; TRBD1 agrees at 8 bases. The germline V gene has CDR1 SQVTM and CDR2 ANQGSEA. The length of the CDR3 is 12 residues. Unmatched junction bases numbered 0, after V lost 4 bases and J lost 2 bases. CDR3 sequence reads: CSVGTGNYGYTF. For the CDR3, the DNA is TGCAGCGTTGGGACAGGGAACTATGGCTACACCTTC.

This clone was observed a few times. J is TRBJ1-5 and V is TRBV29-1; weak D call: TRBD1 (5 bases). V was trimmed by 4 bases and J by 7 bases, leaving 14 bases between them. CDR1 is SQVTM and CDR2 is ANQGSEA in the germline V gene. This CDR3 spans 13 amino acids. The CDR3 region is CSVAVGQEQPQHF. The CDR3 DNA sequence: TGCAGCGTTGCGGTGGGGCAGGAACAGCCCCAGCATTTT.

This chain joins TRBV27 and TRBJ2-6; tentative D call: TRBD1 (5 bases). The CDR3 is 16 residues long. Trimming stripped 5 bases from V and 4 bases from J, with 15 bases between. The germline V gene encodes CDR1 MNHEY and CDR2 SMNVEV (reference sequence). In DNA form, the CDR3 reads TGTGCCAGCAGTCAGGGTTCTTTCTCCGGGGCCAACGTCCTGACTTTC. This encodes CASSQGSFSGANVLTF.

This clone was detected once. CDR3 region: CASSLAQMGAKYNEQFF. In nucleotides, the CDR3 is TGTGCCAGCAGCTTAGCTCAAATGGGGGCCAAATACAATGAGCAGTTCTTC. The rearrangement links TRBV7-8 to TRBJ2-1; a weak D match, TRBD1 (6 bases). The V and J ends lost 0 bases and 4 bases respectively, with 16 bases between them. Per germline, CDR1 SGHVS and CDR2 FQNEAQ. The CDR3 is 17 amino acids.

Only a few counts were recorded for this clone. V usage is TRBV29-1 and J usage is TRBJ2-7; 10 bases map to TRBD1. The CDR3 is 14 amino acids. Germline V gene data show CDR1 as SQVTM and CDR2 as ANQGSEA. The ends lost 2 bases at V and 5 bases at J; junction bases unmatched: 6. CDR3 DNA: TGCAGCGTTGAACCGGGACAGGGGCTACACGAGCAGTACTTC. Translation: CSVEPGQGLHEQYF.

J is TRBJ2-7 and V is TRBV29-1; maybe TRBD1 (6 bases). V lost 7 bases to trimming and J lost 6 bases, with 13 bases between them. Germline CDR1 is SQVTM and CDR2 is ANQGSEA. The CDR3 runs to 11 residues. CDR3 DNA sequence: TGCAGCGCCCACAGGGCCGGCGAGCAGTACTTC. Its protein is CSAHRAGEQYF.

The chain couples TRBV29-1 to TRBJ2-7; 7 bases fit TRBD2. Per the germline V gene, CDR1 is SQVTM and CDR2 is ANQGSEA. V lost 3 bases and J lost 5; bases outside the gene matches: 4. This CDR3 contains 12 residues. This chain's CDR3 is CSVETAGDEQYF. CDR3 DNA sequence: TGCAGCGTTGAGACCGCGGGGGACGAGCAGTACTTC.

The chain couples TRBV4-1 to TRBJ1-1, with a possible D match to TRBD1 (6 bases). The germline CDR1 and CDR2 sequences are MGHRA and YSYEKL. CDR3 size: 15 residues. Trimming took off 2 bases at V and 2 bases at J, with 12 bases between the two ends. CDR3 bases: TGCGCCAGCAGCCAATACCGACAGGTTAACACTGAAGCTTTCTTT. Translating it yields CASSQYRQVNTEAFF.

This clone was observed a few times. This chain joins TRBV18 and TRBJ1-1; the D is unclear. The germline V and J ends were trimmed by 3 bases and 10 bases, with 12 bases remaining between them. This CDR3 comprises 12 residues. Germline lookup yields CDR1 KGHSH and CDR2 LQKENI. DNA of the CDR3: TGTGCCAGCTCACCGTCTGGGAGCGGAGCTTTCTTT. Translation: CASSPSGSGAFF.

The sample holds a few counts of this clone. This chain uses TRBV2 with TRBJ2-7, with D tentatively TRBD1 (6 bases). The CDR3 is 14 residues long. The ends were cut back, 2 bases at V and 3 bases at J, with 11 bases in the middle. Germline CDR1 and CDR2: SNHLY and FYNNEI. The CDR3 DNA reads as TGTGCCAGCAGTGAACGTCAGGGGATCTACGAGCAGTACTTC. Residues: CASSERQGIYEQYF.

The sample holds a few counts of this clone. The rearrangement links TRBV2 to TRBJ2-7, with 9 bases identical to TRBD2. Germline V gives CDR1 SNHLY, CDR2 FYNNEI. The V gene end was trimmed by 7 bases and the J gene end by 2 bases; junction bases not matched to a gene: 6. The CDR3 length is 14 residues. The chain's CDR3 is CASKIAGVTYEQYF. The CDR3 DNA is TGTGCCAGCAAAATAGCGGGAGTGACCTACGAGCAGTACTTC.

The chain recombines TRBV6-4 with TRBJ2-1; 14 bases line up with TRBD2. This CDR3 spans 19 amino acids. Looked up from germline, CDR1 is MRHNA and CDR2 is SNTAGT. The V and J ends lost 0 bases and 1 base, in that order; junction bases with no gene match: 5. The CDR3 DNA reads as TGTGCCAGCAGTGACTCAGGGACTAGCGGGAGCGTATCCTACAATGAGCAGTTCTTC. The encoded protein is CASSDSGTSGSVSYNEQFF.

The sample holds a few counts of this clone. This chain uses TRBV5-1 with TRBJ2-5; no firm D call. CDR1 and CDR2 from the germline V gene are SGHRS and YFSETQ. V was shortened by 0 bases and J by 4 bases, with 13 bases between the two germline ends. The CDR3 spans 15 residues. CDR3 amino acids: CASSLEALPTETQYF. CDR3 DNA: TGCGCCAGCAGCTTGGAAGCACTACCAACAGAGACCCAGTACTTC.

This chain links TRBV2 with TRBJ1-5; D possibly corresponds to TRBD1 (6 bases). The CDR3 runs to 15 residues. Germline V gene lookup returns CDR1 SNHLY and CDR2 FYNNEI. Trimming shortened V by 0 bases and J by 4 bases, and 10 bases separated the two germline ends. The CDR3 region has the DNA TGTGCCAGCAGTGAAGCGGTAGGGGGAAATCAGCCCCAGCATTTT. This codes for CASSEAVGGNQPQHF. Full variable domain (outside the CDR3, taken from reference TRBV2 and TRBJ1-5): EPEVTQTPSHQVTQMGQEVILRCVPISNHLYFYWYRQILGQKVEFLVSFYNNEISEKSEIFDDQFSVERPDGSNFTLKIRSTKLEDSAMYFCASSEAVGGNQPQHFGDGTRLSIL.

The V call is TRBV6-6, the J call TRBJ2-7; 9 bases match TRBD1. The CDR3 is 14 amino acids. Per the germline V gene, CDR1 is MNHNY and CDR2 is SVGAGI (reference sequence). V lost 4 bases to trimming and J lost 4 bases; unmatched junction nucleotides: 5. The CDR3 DNA sequence: TGTGCCAGCAGTTCCGACGGGACAGGGTACGAGCAGTACTTC. Encoded protein: CASSSDGTGYEQYF.

The chain uses TRBV18 and TRBJ2-6; the D gene is possibly TRBD2 (6 bases). CDR3 length equals 15 residues. Germline-derived CDR1 and CDR2 are KGHSH and LQKENI. V dropped 3 bases and J dropped 4 bases, with 10 bases sitting between them. DNA of the CDR3: TGTGCCAGCTCACCGGGGGGTGACGGGGCCAACGTCCTGACTTTC. Translated: CASSPGGDGANVLTF.

As regards this clone: This CDR3 fails to terminate in the conserved phenylalanine or tryptophan, so it likely reflects a read error. Because the CDR3's place on the DNA is in doubt, the DNA is left out and the CDR3 is given as listed by TCRdb. This rearrangement joins TRBV6-4 to TRBJ1-3. Germline CDR1 MRHNA, CDR2 SNTAGT. The CDR3 is made up of 8 amino acids, end residues included. CDR3 loop: CASSDSRG.

This clone was observed a handful of times. The chain couples TRBV19 to TRBJ2-3; no clear D gene. V was cut by 3 bases and J by 6 bases, with 10 bases left in between. This CDR3 comprises 13 residues. Per germline, CDR1 LNHDA and CDR2 SQIVND (reference sequence). For the CDR3, the DNA is TGTGCCAGTAGTATGGAGACTCAGGATACGCAGTATTTT. This codes for CASSMETQDTQYF.

The sample holds a few counts of this clone. The rearrangement joins TRBV7-9 to TRBJ2-7, with a weak D call TRBD2 (6 bases). Germline-derived CDR1 and CDR2 are SEHNR and FQNEAQ (reference sequence). This CDR3 region has 14 residues. V lost 0 bases, J lost 4 bases, and 10 bases lay in between. CDR3: CASSLASRGYEQYF. The CDR3 coding sequence is TGTGCCAGCAGCTTAGCGTCACGGGGGTACGAGCAGTACTTC.

This clone has a handful of counts. The rearrangement joins TRBV27 to TRBJ1-5; 10 bases align to TRBD1. Germline lookup yields CDR1 MNHEY and CDR2 SMNVEV (reference sequence). The V gene end was trimmed by 5 bases and the J gene end by 2 bases; junction bases not matched to a gene: 6. The CDR3 sequence is 16 residues long. CDR3 in amino acids: CASSNSGTGGNQPQHF. CDR3 in DNA: TGTGCCAGCAGTAATTCTGGGACAGGGGGCAATCAGCCCCAGCATTTT.